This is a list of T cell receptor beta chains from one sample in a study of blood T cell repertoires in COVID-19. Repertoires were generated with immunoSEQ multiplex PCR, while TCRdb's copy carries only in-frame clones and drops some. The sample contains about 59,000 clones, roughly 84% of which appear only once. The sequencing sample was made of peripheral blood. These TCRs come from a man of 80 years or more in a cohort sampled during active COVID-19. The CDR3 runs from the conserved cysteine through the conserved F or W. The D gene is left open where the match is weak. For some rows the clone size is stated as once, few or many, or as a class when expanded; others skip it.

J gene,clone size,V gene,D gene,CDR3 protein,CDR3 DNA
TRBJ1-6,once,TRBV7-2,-,CASSASSSYNSPLHF,TGTGCCAGCAGCGCCTCGAGCTCCTATAATTCACCCCTCCACTTT
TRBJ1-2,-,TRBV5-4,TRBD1,CASSLDRSNYGYTF,TGTGCCAGCAGCCTGGACAGGTCCAACTATGGCTACACCTTC
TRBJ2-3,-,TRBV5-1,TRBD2,CASTKGLAASTDTQYF,TGCGCCAGCACCAAGGGACTAGCGGCGAGCACAGATACGCAGTATTTT
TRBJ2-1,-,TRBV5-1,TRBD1,CASSPNRGPGNEQFF,TGCGCCAGCAGCCCTAACAGGGGTCCTGGGAATGAGCAGTTCTTC
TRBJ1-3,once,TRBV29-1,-,CSVKQGQGSGNTIYF,TGCAGCGTTAAACAGGGTCAAGGATCTGGAAACACCATATATTTT
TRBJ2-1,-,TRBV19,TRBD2,CASSRGLAGDNEQFF,TGTGCCAGTAGTAGAGGACTAGCGGGAGACAATGAGCAGTTCTTC
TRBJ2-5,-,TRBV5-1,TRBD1,CASTDSSTGEETQYF,TGCGCCAGCACCGATTCCTCGACAGGGGAAGAGACCCAGTACTTC
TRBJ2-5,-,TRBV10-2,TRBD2,CASSEGIAGGKETQYF,TGCGCCAGCAGTGAGGGTATAGCGGGGGGTAAAGAGACCCAGTACTTC
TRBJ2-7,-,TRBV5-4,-,CASSANREQYF,TGTGCCAGCAGCGCGAATCGGGAGCAGTACTTC
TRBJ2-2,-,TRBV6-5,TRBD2,CASRLAGRTGELFF,TGTGCCAGCCGGCTAGCGGGACGCACCGGGGAGCTGTTTTTT
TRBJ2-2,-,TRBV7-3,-,CASSLGGMNTGELFF,TGTGCCAGCAGCTTGGGCGGGATGAACACCGGGGAGCTGTTTTTT
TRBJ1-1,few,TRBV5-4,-,CASSPQSDLVTEAFF,TGTGCCAGCAGCCCACAGTCCGATCTGGTTACTGAAGCTTTCTTT
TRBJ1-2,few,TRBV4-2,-,CASTPTGGDYGYTF,TGTGCCAGCACCCCAACTGGGGGCGACTATGGCTACACCTTC
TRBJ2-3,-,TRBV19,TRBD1,CASSTTGGGTDTQYF,TGTGCCAGTAGTACCACAGGGGGCGGCACAGATACGCAGTATTTT
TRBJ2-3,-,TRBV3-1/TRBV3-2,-,CASSQRPGFGLPDTQYF,TGTGCCAGCAGCCAAAGACCGGGATTTGGTTTACCAGATACGCAGTATTTT
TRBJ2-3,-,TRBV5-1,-,CASSLAGRGTDTQYF,TGCGCCAGCAGCTTGGCCGGCAGGGGCACAGATACGCAGTATTTT
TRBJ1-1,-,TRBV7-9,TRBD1,CATEGQGAMNTEAFF,TGTGCCACAGAGGGACAGGGGGCGATGAACACTGAAGCTTTCTTT
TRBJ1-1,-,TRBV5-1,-,CASSFAGGGLNTEAFF,TGCGCCAGCAGCTTCGCAGGTGGAGGGCTGAACACTGAAGCTTTCTTT
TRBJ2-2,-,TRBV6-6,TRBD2,CASSRGLAGGPNTGELFF,TGTGCCAGCAGTCGTGGACTAGCGGGGGGACCGAACACCGGGGAGCTGTTTTTT
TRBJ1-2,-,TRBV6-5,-,CASRIQGSNYGYTF,TGTGCCAGCAGGATACAGGGTTCTAACTATGGCTACACCTTC
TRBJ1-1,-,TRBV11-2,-,CASSLAPGYQAFF,TGTGCCAGCAGCCTTGCCCCGGGGTATCAAGCTTTCTTT
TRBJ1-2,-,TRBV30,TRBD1,CAWSVDRGSFGYTF,TGTGCCTGGAGTGTCGACAGGGGATCCTTTGGCTACACCTTC
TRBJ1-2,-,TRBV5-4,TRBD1,CASSWKPGQGDYGYTF,TGTGCCAGCAGCTGGAAGCCGGGACAGGGTGACTATGGCTACACCTTC
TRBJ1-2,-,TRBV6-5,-,CASSWRVDYGYTF,TGTGCCAGCAGTTGGAGGGTTGACTATGGCTACACCTTC
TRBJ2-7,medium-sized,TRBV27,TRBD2,CASSLIGGGTTSYEQYF,TGTGCCAGCAGTTTAATAGGCGGCGGGACTACGTCCTACGAGCAGTACTTC
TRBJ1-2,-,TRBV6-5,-,CASSYDRENYGYTF,TGTGCCAGCAGTTACGACCGGGAAAACTATGGCTACACCTTC
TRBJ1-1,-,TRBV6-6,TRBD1,CASRSTGRETEAFF,TGTGCCAGCAGGTCGACAGGGAGAGAGACTGAAGCTTTCTTT
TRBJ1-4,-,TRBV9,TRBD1,CASSVGAGTGNEKLFF,TGTGCCAGCAGCGTAGGGGCCGGGACAGGAAATGAAAAACTGTTTTTT
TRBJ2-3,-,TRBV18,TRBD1,CASSRTGKSTDTQYF,TGTGCCAGCTCGCGGACAGGGAAAAGCACAGATACGCAGTATTTT
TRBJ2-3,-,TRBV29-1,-,CSVAGTSTDTQYF,TGCAGCGTTGCGGGTACTAGCACAGATACGCAGTATTTT
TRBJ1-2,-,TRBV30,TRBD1,CAWSAINRGGNYGYTF,TGCGCCTGGAGTGCGATAAACAGGGGGGGAAACTATGGCTACACCTTC
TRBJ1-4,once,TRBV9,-,CASSVAGRDNEKLFF,TGTGCCAGCAGCGTAGCTGGCAGGGATAATGAAAAACTGTTTTTT
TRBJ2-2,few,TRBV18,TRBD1,CASSPRDRMITGELFF,TGTGCCAGCTCACCTCGGGACAGGATGATCACCGGGGAGCTGTTTTTT
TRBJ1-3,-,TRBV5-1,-,CASSLAPTGTPSGNTIYF,TGCGCCAGCAGCTTGGCACCGACAGGTACCCCCTCTGGAAACACCATATATTTT
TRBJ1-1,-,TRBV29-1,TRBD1,CSVDILGQGSEAFF,TGCAGCGTTGATATTTTGGGACAGGGCTCTGAAGCTTTCTTT
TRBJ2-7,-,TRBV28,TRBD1,CASSSPDRPLEQYF,TGTGCCAGCAGTTCCCCGGACAGGCCCTTGGAGCAGTACTTC
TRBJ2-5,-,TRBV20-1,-,CSASGGQPVQETQYF,TGCAGTGCTAGTGGTGGACAGCCAGTCCAAGAGACCCAGTACTTC
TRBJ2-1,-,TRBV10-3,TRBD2,CAISALAGGEDEQFF,TGTGCCATCAGCGCACTAGCGGGGGGGGAGGATGAGCAGTTCTTC
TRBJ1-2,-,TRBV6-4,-,CASSDSKGVGGYTF,TGTGCCAGCAGTGACTCGAAGGGGGTGGGAGGCTACACCTTC
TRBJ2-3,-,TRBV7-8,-,CASSLVRGSSIISGPDTQYF,TGTGCCAGCAGCTTAGTTAGAGGTTCGAGTATAATATCCGGCCCAGATACGCAGTATTTT
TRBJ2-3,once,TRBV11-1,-,CASSLKVGGANTQYF,TGTGCCAGCAGCTTGAAAGTTGGGGGGGCAAATACGCAGTATTTT
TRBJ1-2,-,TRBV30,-,CAWSGEGVGTF,TGTGCCTGGAGTGGCGAGGGGGTCGGCACCTTC
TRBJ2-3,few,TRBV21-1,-,CASSKGRGSGRGTQYF,TGTGCCAGCAGCAAGGGAAGGGGTAGCGGGAGGGGTACGCAGTATTTT
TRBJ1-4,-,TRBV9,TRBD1,CASGGTGDEKLFF,TGTGCCAGCGGGGGGACAGGGGATGAAAAACTGTTTTTT
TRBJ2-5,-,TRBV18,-,CASSPGGAETQYF,TGTGCCAGCTCACCAGGGGGCGCAGAGACCCAGTACTTC